These 24 T cell receptor beta chains share one sample of origin, sequenced in a study of cytomegalovirus exposure and HLA in healthy donors. The study ran its PCR with 60 Vbeta and 13 Jbeta primers. The protocol was immunoSEQ multiplex PCR, while the TCRdb copy is restricted to in-frame clones and leaves out a portion. The profile covers 140,000 to 150,000 clones, with 60% to 85% appearing a single time and around an eighth taken by the ten largest. Sequenced input: PBMCs. The receptors stem from a man aged 35-49 years in good health and CMV-seropositive.

The chain recombines TRBV7-9 with TRBJ2-2; D is uncertain. V was pared by 4 bases and J by 5 bases, with 5 bases between. The CDR3 extends over 12 amino acids. CDR1 is SEHNR, CDR2 FQNEAQ, per germline (reference sequence). The CDR3 bases are TGTGCCAGCAGCTATAGAACCGGGGAGCTGTTTTTT. Protein sequence: CASSYRTGELFF.

This chain joins TRBV5-6 and TRBJ2-3; 7 nucleotides agree with TRBD2. This CDR3 comprises 12 residues. The V gene's germline CDR1 is SGHDT and CDR2 YYEEEE. Trimming took 2 bases from V and 8 from J; bases not matched to a gene: 2. The CDR3: CASSLGEGTQYF. The CDR3 nucleotides are TGTGCCAGCAGCTTAGGGGAGGGTACGCAGTATTTT.

This sequence joins TRBV5-1 and TRBJ2-7; a weak D match, TRBD2 (6 bases). Looked up from germline, CDR1 is SGHRS and CDR2 is YFSETQ. This CDR3 contains 15 residues. Trimming pared 6 bases from V and 0 bases from J, leaving 16 bases between. The CDR3 nucleotides read TGCGCCAGCATTCCCGGAGGGTCTTCCTCCTACGAGCAGTACTTC. It codes for CASIPGGSSSYEQYF.

This rearrangement joins TRBV11-2 to TRBJ2-7, with 13 positions matching TRBD2. This CDR3 comprises 16 residues. V lost 0 bases, J lost 7 bases, and 6 bases stayed unmatched. CDR1 is SGHAT, CDR2 FQNNGV, per germline. CDR3 protein: CASSLDPRLAGGEQYF. The DNA for the CDR3 is TGTGCCAGCAGCTTAGATCCCCGACTAGCGGGAGGTGAGCAGTACTTC. Complete variable domain (other parts from reference TRBV11-2 and TRBJ2-7): EAGVAQSPRYKIIEKRQSVAFWCNPISGHATLYWYQQILGQGPKLLIQFQNNGVVDDSQLPKDRFSAERLKGVDSTLKIQPAKLEDSAVYLCASSLDPRLAGGEQYFGPGTRLTVT.

The rearrangement joins TRBV29-1 to TRBJ2-5, with unresolved D. CDR3 length: 11 amino acids. V lost 4 bases and J lost 3, with 6 bases in between. Germline V lookup: CDR1 SQVTM, CDR2 ANQGSEA. Here the CDR3 reads CSVVSEETQYF. The CDR3, as DNA: TGCAGCGTTGTCTCGGAAGAGACCCAGTACTTC.

The gene calls are TRBV5-6 and TRBJ2-5; 10 bases align to TRBD2. Germline CDR1 and CDR2: SGHDT and YYEEEE. With 3 bases clipped from V and 2 bases from J, the junction kept 7 bases outside the gene matches. The CDR3 length is 16 residues. CDR3 sequence (DNA): TGTGCCAGCAGCTACGGGGTGACTAGCGGGCAAGAGACCCAGTACTTC. The encoded protein is CASSYGVTSGQETQYF.

The chain employs TRBV6-1 and TRBJ2-1, with a tentative D call TRBD2 (6 bases). V dropped 5 bases and J dropped 7 bases, with 15 bases sitting between them. CDR3 length: 14 residues. CDR1 is MNHNS, CDR2 SASEGT, per germline. The CDR3 nucleotides are TGTGCCAGCAGTCCTACCGGGAGTTTTAATGAGCAGTTCTTC. Protein sequence: CASSPTGSFNEQFF.

The chain combines TRBV25-1 with TRBJ1-2; D not certain. Between the trimmed V and J ends, which lost 8 bases and 3 bases, there was a span of 10 bases. This CDR3 is built from 12 residues. CDR1 MGHDK and CDR2 SYGVNS come from the germline V gene. CDR3 nucleotides: TGTGCCAGCGCCTCCAGATACTATGGCTACACCTTC. This encodes CASASRYYGYTF.

The chain employs TRBV5-1 and TRBJ2-6; 11 nucleotides align to TRBD1. J was trimmed by 4 bases and V by 0 bases; bases with no gene match: 9. In germline, CDR1 is SGHRS, CDR2 YFSETQ. The CDR3 sequence is 19 residues long. CDR3 sequence reads: CASSLDLGQGALGANVLTF. In DNA, the CDR3 is TGCGCCAGCAGCTTGGACCTAGGACAGGGGGCGTTGGGGGCCAACGTCCTGACTTTC.

This chain joins TRBV19 and TRBJ2-1; tentatively, D is TRBD2 (5 bases). The V gene's germline CDR1 is LNHDA and CDR2 SQIVND (reference sequence). The CDR3 consists of 16 residues. Between the trimmed V and J ends, which lost 6 bases and 4 bases, there was a span of 19 bases. CDR3 sequence: CASRPTNQRVYNEQFF. CDR3 DNA: TGTGCCAGTAGGCCGACTAACCAGCGAGTTTACAATGAGCAGTTCTTC.

CDR3 in amino acids: CASSLGGGGKETQYF. The CDR3 DNA sequence: TGTGCCAGCAGCTTAGGAGGAGGTGGTAAAGAGACCCAGTACTTC. The genes are TRBV7-7 and TRBJ2-5; TRBD2 is a possible D gene (5 bases). Germline values: CDR1 SSHAT, CDR2 FNYEAQ (reference sequence). The V gene lost 1 base and the J gene lost 3 bases, with 12 bases spanning the gap. The length of the CDR3 is 15 residues.

The V and J genes are TRBV10-1 and TRBJ2-3; 12 bases map to TRBD2. V was pared by 1 base and J by 5 bases, with 7 bases of the junction left unmatched. Germline V gene lookup returns CDR1 WNHNN and CDR2 SYGVQD (reference sequence). The CDR3 is 17 amino acids. CDR3 nucleotide sequence: TGCGCCAGCAGTGAGTTTCGACTAGCGGGAGCGCAAGATACGCAGTATTTT. This translates into CASSEFRLAGAQDTQYF.

This rearrangement joins TRBV7-9 to TRBJ2-1, with TRBD2 identical over 11 bases. Germline assignment: CDR1 SEHNR and CDR2 FQNEAQ (reference sequence). The CDR3 loop spans 15 amino acids. J was trimmed by 2 bases and V by 5 bases; bases with no gene match: 2. CDR3: CASSRLAGTYNEQFF. The CDR3 DNA follows: TGTGCCAGCAGCCGACTAGCGGGGACCTACAATGAGCAGTTCTTC.

This rearrangement joins TRBV13 to TRBJ1-1; TRBD1 matches at 11 bases. J gave up 4 bases and V 5 bases, and 6 bases lay outside the gene matches. The CDR3 is 15 amino acids. CDR1 and CDR2 from the germline V gene are PRHDT and FYEKMQ (reference sequence). The CDR3 nucleotides are TGTGCCAGCAGCGCCCGGGACAGGGGGTTCACTGAAGCTTTCTTT. Translation: CASSARDRGFTEAFF.

The chain links TRBV10-1 to TRBJ2-7; D not resolved. The CDR3 is 12 residues long. Germline CDR1 WNHNN, CDR2 SYGVQD (reference sequence). V was clipped by 0 bases and J by 6 bases, with 6 bases between them. DNA of the CDR3: TGCGCCAGCAGTGAGTCTAGTTCCGAGCAGTACTTC. It encodes CASSESSSEQYF.

The chain recombines TRBV7-6 with TRBJ1-3, with D maybe TRBD1 (6 bases). This CDR3 region has 15 residues. The germline V and J ends were trimmed by 3 bases and 0 bases, with 9 bases remaining between them. Germline lookup yields CDR1 SGHVS and CDR2 FNYEAQ. The CDR3 DNA reads as TGTGCCAGCAGCTTGGGACAAATCTCTGGAAACACCATATATTTT. Its translation is CASSLGQISGNTIYF.

The chain uses TRBV29-1 and TRBJ2-2; 11 bases map to TRBD1. CDR3 length: 15 amino acids. Per germline, CDR1 SQVTM and CDR2 ANQGSEA. V dropped 6 bases and J dropped 4; count of bases not matched to a gene: 7. The CDR3 bases are TGCAGCGTAGGACAGGGGGCGCTTGGCACCGGGGAGCTGTTTTTT. It codes for CSVGQGALGTGELFF.

Comments on this clone: Other DNA sequences in the sample encode the same CDR3. The chain uses TRBV28 and TRBJ2-3, with 16 bases that match TRBD2. CDR1 is MDHEN and CDR2 is SYDVKM in the germline V gene. V gave up 4 bases and J gave up 5 bases; unmatched junction bases: 9. The CDR3 is 18 amino acids. For the CDR3, the DNA is TGTGCCAGCAGTTCCCAGGGACTAGCGGGAGGGCCTCTAGATACGCAGTATTTT. Encoded protein: CASSSQGLAGGPLDTQYF.

In DNA, the CDR3 is TGTGCCAGTCCCGAACCCGGGACAGTATCATCCTACGAGCAGTACTTC. Amino acids: CASPEPGTVSSYEQYF. The rearrangement links TRBV27 to TRBJ2-7, with TRBD1 identical over 7 bases. Germline values: CDR1 MNHEY, CDR2 SMNVEV (reference sequence). The V and J ends lost 9 bases and 1 base, in that order; junction bases with no gene match: 15. The CDR3 runs to 16 residues.

V and J are TRBV2 and TRBJ2-3; TRBD2 matches at 10 bases. Germline V lookup: CDR1 SNHLY, CDR2 FYNNEI. The CDR3 runs to 15 residues. Losses at the gene ends were 5 bases for V and 6 bases for J; bases not matched to a gene: 8. The CDR3 coding sequence is TGTGCCAGCAGTTCCCTAGCGGGAGAGATGGATACGCAGTATTTT. It codes for CASSSLAGEMDTQYF.

This chain uses TRBV11-3 with TRBJ2-1; D may be TRBD2 (5 bases). The CDR3 extends over 15 amino acids. With 0 bases removed from V and 1 base from J, the gap between germline ends came to 7 bases. Germline CDR1 SGHNT, CDR2 YENEEA. The CDR3 sequence is CASSLEAESYNEQFF. DNA for the CDR3: TGTGCCAGCAGCTTAGAAGCGGAGTCCTACAATGAGCAGTTCTTC.

The V gene is TRBV10-3, the J gene TRBJ2-2; 7 bases line up with TRBD2. Losses at the gene ends were 8 bases for V and 6 bases for J; bases not matched to a gene: 15. Per the germline V gene, CDR1 is ENHRY and CDR2 is SYGVKD. This CDR3 contains 16 residues. In DNA, the CDR3 is TGTGCCATCTCCCCCCCTTCTGGCGGGAGACCCGGGGAGCTGTTTTTT. Protein: CAISPPSGGRPGELFF.

This sequence joins TRBV5-6 and TRBJ2-1; 11 bases align to TRBD2. J was trimmed by 3 bases and V by 4 bases; bases with no gene match: 3. CDR3 length: 15 amino acids. Germline loops: CDR1 SGHDT, CDR2 YYEEEE. CDR3 region: CASSVGTSGYNEQFF. The CDR3 nucleotides read TGTGCCAGCAGCGTCGGGACTAGCGGCTACAATGAGCAGTTCTTC.

The chain uses TRBV5-6 and TRBJ2-3; 14 nucleotides align to TRBD2. Looked up from germline, CDR1 is SGHDT and CDR2 is YYEEEE. V was pared by 4 bases and J by 4 bases, with 5 bases of the junction left unmatched. The length of the CDR3 is 16 residues. CDR3 sequence: CASSPGLAGAADTQYF. The CDR3 nucleotides are TGTGCCAGCAGCCCGGGACTAGCGGGAGCGGCAGATACGCAGTATTTT.